This TCR beta chain is from a study of blood T cell repertoires in COVID-19. The table came from immunoSEQ multiplex PCR; TCRdb's copy has only in-frame clones and leaves some out. The sample yields under 200,000 clones, more than 75% seen once. Germline loops: CDR1 LNHNV, CDR2 YYDKDF (reference sequence). The CDR3 contains 14 residues. The ends were cut back, 1 base at V and 6 bases at J, with 10 bases in the middle. This sequence originates from a woman aged 45-65 years with COVID-19, enrolled during active disease. The chain uses TRBV15 and TRBJ1-5; D perhaps matches TRBD1 (5 bases). Sequenced: peripheral blood. CDR3 region: CATSRGQGSQPQHF. The CDR3 DNA follows: TGTGCCACCAGCAGAGGGCAGGGTAGTCAGCCCCAGCATTTT.